A single T cell receptor (beta chain) is shown here with its context. How the authors handled the data: By means of reference gene primer amplification, nucleated cell counts were estimated. Measured with immunoSEQ multiplex PCR; TCRdb has only the in-frame clones, and not every one. Clone size and the V and J calls come from that table; the DNA yielded D and trimming. The table includes about 44,000 clones, approximately 89% detected once. The record originates from a study of blood T cell repertoires in COVID-19. Across the study: Spain, Italy and the United States supplied samples that represented acute and convalescent COVID-19. The cDNA or gDNA used as material had been derived from T cells, B-cell-depleted T cells, or PBMCs.

The sequence was obtained from a woman aged 40 to 50 with acute or convalescent COVID-19. Sequencing was carried out using peripheral blood.

The CDR3 sequence: CASSQFGGENQPQHF. The DNA of the CDR3 is TGTGCCAGCAGCCAATTCGGCGGTGAAAATCAGCCCCAGCATTTT. The genes are TRBV3-1 (or the pseudogene TRBV3-2) and TRBJ1-5; D ambiguous. CDR1 LGHDT and CDR2 YNNKEL come from the germline V gene (reference sequence). V lost 2 bases, J lost 4 bases, and 12 bases lay in between. This CDR3 is 15 amino acids long.